This T cell receptor beta chain was captured by sequencing in a study of blood T cell repertoires in COVID-19. Those enrolled, adults aged about 18 to 95 years, came from 25 or so US areas. Participants' reported clinical history set cohort assignment. Using immunoSEQ multiplex PCR, the repertoire was profiled, and TCRdb retains in-frame clones only, with some absent. This table has about 380,000 clones, around nine tenths appearing once. CDR1 is SGHTA and CDR2 is FQGNSA in the germline V gene. The CDR3 sequence is 14 residues long. V was pared by 6 bases and J by 9 bases, with 18 bases between. What was sequenced was PBMCs or T cells enriched from blood (not recorded which). The TCR comes from a woman between 18 and 29 years old who had recovered from COVID-19. The chain employs TRBV7-2 and TRBJ2-1; D is unclear. The CDR3 nucleotides read TGTGCCAGCAGTGTAAGTTACAGTTTATCTGAGCAGTTCTTC. Encoded protein: CASSVSYSLSEQFF.